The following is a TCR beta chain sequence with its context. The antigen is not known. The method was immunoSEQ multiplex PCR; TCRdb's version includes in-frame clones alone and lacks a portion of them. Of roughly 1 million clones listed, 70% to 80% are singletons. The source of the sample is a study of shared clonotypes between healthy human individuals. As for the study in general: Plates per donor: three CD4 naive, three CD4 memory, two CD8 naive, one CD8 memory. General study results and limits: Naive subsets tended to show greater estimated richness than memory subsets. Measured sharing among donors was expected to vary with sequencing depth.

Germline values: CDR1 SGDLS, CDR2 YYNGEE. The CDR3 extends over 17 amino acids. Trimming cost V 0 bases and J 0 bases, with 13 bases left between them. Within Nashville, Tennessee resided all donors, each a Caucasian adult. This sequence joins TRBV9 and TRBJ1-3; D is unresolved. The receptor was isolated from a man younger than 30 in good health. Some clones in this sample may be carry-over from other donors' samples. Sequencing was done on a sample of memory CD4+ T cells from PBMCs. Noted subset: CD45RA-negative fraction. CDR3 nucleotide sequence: TGTGCCAGCAGCGTAGATGTTAGGGCCCGCTCTGGAAACACCATATATTTT. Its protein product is CASSVDVRARSGNTIYF.